The clone carrying this T cell receptor beta chain was detected once. The antigen remains undetermined. RNA was extracted with the RNeasy kit, and a quantity of roughly 0.5 to 1 ug was reverse transcribed using random hexamers. Across 54 Vbeta and 13 Jbeta, immunoSEQ multiplex PCR amplified TCR beta CDR3. TCRdb itself ran the immunoSEQ multiplex PCR reads through MiXCR, one entry per CDR3 protein. This sample has some 120,000 distinct CDR3 sequences, with under 95% found just once. These data are taken from a study of CD8 T cells in Susac syndrome. The authors carried out high-throughput sequencing of TCR beta. They applied it to CD8+ and CD4+ T cells obtained from blood. FACS enriched CD8+ TEMRA cells, while bulk CD8+ and CD4+ were negatively isolated. The study's findings and limits: The study recognized that its TCR sequencing and HLA analysis covered a relatively small number of individuals.

The clonotype originates from a human donor with multiple sclerosis. Sequencing used CD8+ T cells from PBMCs.

CDR3 coding DNA: TGTGCCAGTACCCCAGGTCAATATGGCTACACCTTC. It yields the protein CASTPGQYGYTF. This rearrangement joins TRBV19 to TRBJ1-2; D uncertain. This CDR3 is built from 12 residues. CDR1 is LNHDA, CDR2 SQIVND, per germline (reference sequence). Trimming removed 7 bases from V and 5 bases from J, with 11 bases in between.